Sequencing of this TCR beta chain was carried out in a study of cytomegalovirus exposure and HLA in healthy donors (dated by TCRdb to 2016 to 2017). Background for the entire study: An earlier analysis of several hundred of the donors reported 276 Gb of sequence data and 120 million or so unique TCR beta sequences from 150 million to 200 million T cells. An earlier analysis of nearly 600 of the donors applied high-throughput TCR beta sequencing to assess whether each TCR beta V gene segment acted as functional or pseudogenic. Around 320 gigabases of sequencing data and tens of millions of unique TCR sequences were included in an early release covering 550 to 800 HLA-typed donors. The later analysis used no new phenotypic data to find candidate immune exposures, relying instead on TCR beta sequences and their occurrence across donors. Alongside the repertoire data, information on donor age, sex, ethnicity and CMV serostatus was compiled. The study combined high-throughput TCR immunosequencing, statistical association of individual TCRs with disease status, and machine learning to predict cytomegalovirus infection status. Across roughly 420 genotyped donors of the cohort, an average of roughly 200,000 unique TCR beta nucleotide sequences per donor were sequenced, and 15% to 20% of those sequences were non-productive. Roughly 5 DR-DQ haplotypes were handled as single units for association and clustering, since linkage in the cohort was strong. Besides the first cohort of 666 subjects, a separate validation cohort made up of 120 different subjects was used. Both class I and class II loci were covered by HLA typing, at four-digit resolution. The study used immunosequencing to profile the T cell repertoires of several hundred subjects and linked those repertoires to cytomegalovirus serostatus. All discovery cohort repertoires had been generated using a single sequencing platform. Of the approximately 400 genotyped donors, over 70% fell in the genetic ancestry cluster associated with self-reported Caucasian donors. Typing coverage varied by locus: about 620-630 donors for A, B, C, DRB1 and DQB1; 500 to 550 for DQA1; about 600 for DPA1; roughly 470 for DPB1. A later analysis re-analyzed previously published TCR beta repertoires from approximately 700 donors and added high-resolution HLA genotyping to study TCR occurrence patterns. Genome-wide SNP genotypes for about 65% of the 666 donors were used in a later genetic analysis, which treated that subset as a discovery cohort. The study aimed to test whether cataloging public T cell receptors could reveal signatures of past pathogen exposure. What the research found in general, with its limitations: This cohort had only TCR beta chains sequenced, and the lack of alpha or paired-chain data limited which features could be detected. Because HLA typing was unavailable for some donors at each locus, only the typed subset was used in association tests. While some public TCRs were present in many individuals, most TCR sequences turned up only very rarely across donors. A few of the identified cytomegalovirus-associated TCR beta chains were confirmed in vitro to be specific for cytomegalovirus antigens. About 17 rarely observed V segments, including chromosome 9 orphons, were excluded from the earlier analysis of about 500 of the donors because counts were too low. When HLA alleles, especially DR and DQ, strongly co-occurred, TCR associations were difficult to assign to individual alleles. The authors suggested that the approach could potentially be extended to other disease states and immunological phenotypes. For the cohort, immune exposure information was limited to CMV serostatus. Some IMGT-functional V segments, including TRBV6-2 and TRBV6-3, could not be distinguished by the 87-base-pair reads and were therefore excluded. The study gave a list of over 150 TCR beta chains associated with cytomegalovirus. A cluster of highly shared sequence variants was judged likely to be a technical artifact of the sequencing pipeline. A later analysis found that TCR association rates varied across HLA loci, with DRB1 alleles showing the most associated TCRs and HLA-C alleles the fewest. In an earlier analysis of a few hundred of the donors, most TCR beta V segments were observed in productive rearrangements about 90% or about 30% of the time, broadly matching IMGT annotations. Correlated functional status among segregating V segments might reflect linkage disequilibrium, but an unknown experimental factor could not be ruled out. According to a later genetic analysis, donors in an Asian-associated ancestry cluster had fewer N-insertions in productive TCRs than the approximately 700-donor mean. Specific HLA alleles were associated with over 15,000 TCR beta sequences at a false discovery rate of 0.05 in a later analysis. Most CMV-associated TCR beta chains appeared to be HLA-restricted in a later analysis, and the HLA associations seemed to be driven largely by CMV exposure. A later analysis found that HLA-associated TCR beta chains were more clonally expanded and had lower generation probabilities than equally common non-associated chains. Several of the top co-occurrence clusters appeared to be linked to parvovirus B19, influenza, CMV and Epstein-Barr virus, according to a later analysis. V-gene and J-gene trimming of TCR beta chains was associated with a missense DCLRE1C variant in a later genetic analysis, and the association was replicated in an independent cohort. Roughly uniform sequencing depth across donors was assumed in presence/absence analyses, although this assumption may not hold. A further reported finding was that TCR beta sequences accurately predicted the HLA-A and HLA-B alleles for most subjects in the first cohort. The classifier was reported to diagnose cytomegalovirus status with high specificity and sensitivity in both the original cohort and the validation cohort.

In total, around 600 healthy bone marrow donors made up the cohort. All cohort members were sampled while nominally healthy, although unrecorded immune exposures were likely present. The donor was CMV seronegative and was included in the group of under 450 seronegative cohort members. A peripheral blood sample was collected from each donor, and TCR beta sequencing was performed on peripheral blood mononuclear cells. Genomic DNA was extracted from the blood cell samples with the Qiagen DNeasy Blood Extraction Kit. Libraries came from the immunoSEQ multiplex PCR assay. For the multiplex PCR, a mixture combining 60 forward primers for TCR Vbeta segments and 13 reverse primers for TCR Jbeta segments was used. The CDR3 region of rearranged TCR beta genes was amplified from genomic DNA with a multiplex PCR assay. On the Illumina HiSeq System, the amplified TCR beta libraries were sequenced as 87-base-pair reads. Regarding the original processing steps: In a later analysis, around 80 million unique TCR beta chains were counted across the 690 or so repertoires, and around 10 million of these chains were shared by at least two donors. Raw reads were error-corrected and collapsed into unique sequences by a nearest-neighbor algorithm in which closely related sequences were merged to remove PCR and sequencing errors. Alignment of CDR3 sequences to IMGT reference sequences was used to assign V, D and J gene segments. For a sequence to be retained, at least a six-nucleotide match to both a V gene segment and a J gene segment was required. A rearrangement was called productive if the CDR3 had no stop codons and remained in frame with V and J, and every other rearrangement was called non-productive. CDR3 was defined by IMGT convention, running from the second conserved V-encoded cysteine to the conserved J-encoded phenylalanine. Sequences without an unambiguous match to a single V gene segment were excluded from the earlier analysis of about 600 of the donors. An earlier analysis of fewer than 650 of the donors classified V segments as functional when productive rearrangements were above 56.7% and as segregating when the standard deviation between donors was above 5%. A statistical classification framework was built for diagnosing cytomegalovirus status from the catalog of TCR beta chain sequences. In a later analysis, V and J genes were assigned by comparing TCR nucleotide sequences against IMGT/GENE-DB human TR gene sequences. Using the TCRdist pipeline, a later analysis assigned CDR3 sequences along with most-parsimonious VDJ recombination scenarios. A later analysis defined each TCR beta chain by its CDR3 amino acid sequence plus V-gene family, and excluded reads lacking a unique V-gene family. In a later analysis, approximately 640 highly shared, low-generation-probability nucleotide sequences were removed to address suspected cross-contamination and a sequencing artifact. In a later analysis, a clonal expansion index was calculated for each public chain from normalized within-repertoire ranks of inferred template counts. In a later analysis, generation probabilities were computed using a VDJ recombination model fitted to out-of-frame rearrangements, and the results were checked against IGoR. A later analysis scored TCR-TCR, TCR-HLA and TCR-CMV co-occurrence with hypergeometric tests, applying a repertoire-size bias correction to TCR pairs. In a later analysis, false discovery rates were estimated by permuting HLA or CMV assignments 20 times. In a later analysis, co-occurring TCRs were grouped using DBSCAN, with TCRdist sequence similarity added in when clustering inside HLA-allele-positive subsets. Co-occurrence clustering excluded repertoires with fewer than 30,000 or more than 120,000 public chains, plus five with anomalous nucleotide sharing. TCRdb took over this immuneACCESS table, retaining in-frame rearrangements with V and J assigned. Such tables are incomplete; in checked studies, under half of the missing clones stem from an unresolved V gene, and the remainder is unexplained. Clone size and the V and J calls come from that table; the DNA yielded D and trimming. The sample table lists 85,000 to 120,000 clones, approximately 82% of them with a count of one. The ten largest clones take up roughly 2.5% of the sample.

Unmatched junction bases come to 9, with V trimmed by 3 bases and J by 10 bases. In the germline V gene, CDR1 corresponds to SGDLS and CDR2 to YYNGEE. The CDR3 sequence holds 16 residues, the cysteine and phenylalanine included. The entry retains the CDR3 DNA only, 48 bases that are in frame from base 1. This clone was seen just once. It has no known antigen specificity. No much larger clone is present one base from it, and per-base qualities are unavailable. Here the chain combines TRBV9 and TRBJ2-1; the junction holds 14 bases that match TRBD2. The TCR comes from a man aged 35 to 55 in good health and CMV-seronegative. Specimen: PBMCs. The nucleotide sequence is given as TGTGCCAGCAGCGCCCAGACTAGCGGGGGGGCCGGGGAGCAGTTCTTC. Translated, this is CASSAQTSGGAGEQFF. The full variable domain, completed from the reference TRBV9 and TRBJ2-1 proteins outside the CDR3, reads DSGVTQTPKHLITATGQRVTLRCSPRSGDLSVYWYQQSLDQGLQFLIQYYNGEERAKGNILERFSAQQFPDLHSELNLSSLELGDSALYFCASSAQTSGGAGEQFFGPGTRLTVL.